The subject of this entry is one T cell receptor (beta chain). The sample providers were healthy Caucasian people from Russia, aged roughly 6 to 95. This sample is part of a study of blood T cells in healthy people across ages. Study-level background: Template switching picked up about one barcoded beta molecule for each two T cells.

Germline CDR1 is DFQATT and CDR2 is SNEGSKA (reference sequence). With 1 base removed from V and 10 bases from J, the gap between germline ends came to 14 bases. The CDR3 totals 13 residues. The use of a sample-barcoded 5' primer and a J-beta primer mix characterized a second PCR of roughly 6 to 12 cycles. No fewer than 2.5 million CDR3-containing paired-end reads came from each sample. TCRdb itself ran the 5' RACE reads through MiXCR, one entry per CDR3 protein. The repertoire includes roughly 1.6 million distinct CDR3 sequences, about 31% of them detected once, and about 10% sits in the top ten. The sequenced sample was blood. The chain joins TRBV20-1 to TRBJ1-5, with a tentative D call TRBD1 (6 bases). The TCR comes from a woman in her 30s in good health. The CDR3 coding sequence is TGCAGTGCTAGAGGTGGGGGGCTAGGACCCCAGCATTTT. Encoded protein: CSARGGGLGPQHF.